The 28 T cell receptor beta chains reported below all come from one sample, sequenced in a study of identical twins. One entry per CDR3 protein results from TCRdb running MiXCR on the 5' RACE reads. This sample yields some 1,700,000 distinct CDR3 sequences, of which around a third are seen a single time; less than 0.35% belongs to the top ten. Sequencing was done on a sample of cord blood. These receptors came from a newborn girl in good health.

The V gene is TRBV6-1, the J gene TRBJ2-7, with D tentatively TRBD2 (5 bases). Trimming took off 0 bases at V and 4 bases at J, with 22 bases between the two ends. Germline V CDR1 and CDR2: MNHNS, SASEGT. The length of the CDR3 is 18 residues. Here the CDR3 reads CASSEAGRGWSFPYEQYF. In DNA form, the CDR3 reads TGTGCCAGCAGTGAAGCGGGGAGAGGGTGGTCCTTCCCTTACGAGCAGTACTTC.

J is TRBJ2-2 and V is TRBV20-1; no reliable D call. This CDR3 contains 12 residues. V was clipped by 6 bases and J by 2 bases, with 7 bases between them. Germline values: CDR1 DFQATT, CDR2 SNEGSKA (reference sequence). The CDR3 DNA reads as TGCAGTGCCGCGAGAAACACCGGGGAGCTGTTTTTT. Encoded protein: CSAARNTGELFF.

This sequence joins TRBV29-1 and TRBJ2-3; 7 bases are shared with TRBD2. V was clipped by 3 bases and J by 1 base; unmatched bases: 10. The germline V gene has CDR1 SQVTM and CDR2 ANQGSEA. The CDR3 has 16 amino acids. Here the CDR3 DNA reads TGCAGCGTTGACGGTTGGGGGAGGGCGGGCACAGATACGCAGTATTTT. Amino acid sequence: CSVDGWGRAGTDTQYF.

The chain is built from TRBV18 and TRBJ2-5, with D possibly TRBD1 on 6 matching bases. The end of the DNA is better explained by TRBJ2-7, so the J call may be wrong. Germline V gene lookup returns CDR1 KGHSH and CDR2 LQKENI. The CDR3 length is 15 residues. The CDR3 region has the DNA TGTGCCAGCTCACCTGGGGAACAGGGACCCGGCGAGCAGTACTTC. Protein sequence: CASSPGEQGPGEQYF.

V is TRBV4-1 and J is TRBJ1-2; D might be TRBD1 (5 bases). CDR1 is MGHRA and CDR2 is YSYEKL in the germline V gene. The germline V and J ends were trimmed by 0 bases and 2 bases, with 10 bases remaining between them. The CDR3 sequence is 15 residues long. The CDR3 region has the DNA TGCGCCAGCAGCCAAGAAGTAACAGGAAACTATGGCTACACCTTC. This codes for CASSQEVTGNYGYTF.

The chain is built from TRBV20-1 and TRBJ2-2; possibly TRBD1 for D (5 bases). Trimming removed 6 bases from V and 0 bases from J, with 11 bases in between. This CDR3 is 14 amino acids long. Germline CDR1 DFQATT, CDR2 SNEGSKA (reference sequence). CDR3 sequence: CSAQGLANTGELFF. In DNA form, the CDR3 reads TGCAGTGCCCAGGGTCTCGCGAACACCGGGGAGCTGTTTTTT.

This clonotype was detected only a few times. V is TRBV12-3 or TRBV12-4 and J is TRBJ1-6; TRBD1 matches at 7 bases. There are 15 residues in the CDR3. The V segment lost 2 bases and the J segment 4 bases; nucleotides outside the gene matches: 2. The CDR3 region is CASSLQGVYNSPLHF. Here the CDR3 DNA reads TGTGCCAGCAGTTTACAGGGGGTATATAATTCACCCCTCCACTTT.

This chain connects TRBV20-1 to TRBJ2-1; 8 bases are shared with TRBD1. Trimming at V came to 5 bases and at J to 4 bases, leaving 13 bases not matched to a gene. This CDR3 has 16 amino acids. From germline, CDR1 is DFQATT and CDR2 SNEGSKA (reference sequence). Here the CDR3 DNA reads TGCAGTGCTGATGGGAAACAGGGGGAGGAGTACAATGAGCAGTTCTTC. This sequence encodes CSADGKQGEEYNEQFF.

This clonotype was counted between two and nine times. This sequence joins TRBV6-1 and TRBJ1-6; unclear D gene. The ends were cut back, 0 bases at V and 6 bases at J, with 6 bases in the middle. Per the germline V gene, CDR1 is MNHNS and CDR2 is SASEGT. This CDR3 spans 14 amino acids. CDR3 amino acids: CASSEAGPNSPLHF. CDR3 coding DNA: TGTGCCAGCAGTGAAGCGGGCCCTAATTCACCCCTCCACTTT.

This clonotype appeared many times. The CDR3 loop is CSVGNGALQETQYF. The CDR3 bases are TGCAGCGTTGGGAACGGGGCCCTACAAGAGACCCAGTACTTC. This chain connects TRBV29-1 to TRBJ2-5; D assignment may be TRBD1 or TRBD2 (5 bases each). Germline V gene lookup returns CDR1 SQVTM and CDR2 ANQGSEA. This CDR3 comprises 14 residues. The V end was cut by 4 bases, the J end by 2 bases, with 14 bases between.

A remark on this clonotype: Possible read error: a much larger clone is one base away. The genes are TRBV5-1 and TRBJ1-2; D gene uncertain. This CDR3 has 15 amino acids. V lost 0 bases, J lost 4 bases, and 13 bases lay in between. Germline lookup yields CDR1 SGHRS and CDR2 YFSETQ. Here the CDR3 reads CASSLDIPTSYGYTF. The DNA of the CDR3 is TGCGCCAGCAGCTTGGACATACCTACTAGCTATGGCTACACCTTC.

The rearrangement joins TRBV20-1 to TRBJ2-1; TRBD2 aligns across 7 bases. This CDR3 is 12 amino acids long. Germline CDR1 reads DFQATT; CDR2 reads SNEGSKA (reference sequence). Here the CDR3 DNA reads TGCAGCTGTGCGGGGGCCTACAATGAGCAGTTCTTC. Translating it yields CSCAGAYNEQFF.

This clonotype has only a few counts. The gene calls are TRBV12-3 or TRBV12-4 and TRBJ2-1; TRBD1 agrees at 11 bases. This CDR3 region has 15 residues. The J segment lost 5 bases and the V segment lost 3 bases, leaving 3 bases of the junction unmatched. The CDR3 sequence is CASSFPGQGDNEQFF. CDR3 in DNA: TGTGCCAGCAGTTTCCCGGGACAGGGGGACAATGAGCAGTTCTTC.

CDR3 in amino acids: CSASETSTYEQYF. As DNA, the CDR3 is TGCAGTGCTAGCGAGACTAGCACCTACGAGCAGTACTTC. The chain recombines TRBV20-1 with TRBJ2-7; TRBD2 aligns across 7 bases. Germline trimming cut 3 bases from V and 2 bases from J; bases unmatched to any gene: 4. Germline-derived CDR1 and CDR2 are DFQATT and SNEGSKA (reference sequence). This CDR3 has 13 residues.

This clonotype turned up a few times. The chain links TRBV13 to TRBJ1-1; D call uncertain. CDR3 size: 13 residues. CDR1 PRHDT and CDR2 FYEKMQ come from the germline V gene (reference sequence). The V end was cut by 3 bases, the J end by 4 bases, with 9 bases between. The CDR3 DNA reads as TGTGCCAGCAGCTTGTTCGGGAGCACTGAAGCTTTCTTT. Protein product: CASSLFGSTEAFF.

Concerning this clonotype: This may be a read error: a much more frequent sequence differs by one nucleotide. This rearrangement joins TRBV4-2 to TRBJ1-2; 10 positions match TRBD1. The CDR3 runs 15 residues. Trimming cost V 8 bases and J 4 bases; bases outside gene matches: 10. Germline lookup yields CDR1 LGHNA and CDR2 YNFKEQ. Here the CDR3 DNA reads TGTGCCAGCCGGGACAGGGACAGGGGTGGCTATGGCTACACCTTC. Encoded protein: CASRDRDRGGYGYTF.

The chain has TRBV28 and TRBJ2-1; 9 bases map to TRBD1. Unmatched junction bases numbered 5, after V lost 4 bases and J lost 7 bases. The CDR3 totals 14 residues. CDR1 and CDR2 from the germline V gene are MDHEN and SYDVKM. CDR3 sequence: CASSSGTGRNEQFF. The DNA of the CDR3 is TGTGCCAGCAGTTCCGGGACAGGGAGAAATGAGCAGTTCTTC.

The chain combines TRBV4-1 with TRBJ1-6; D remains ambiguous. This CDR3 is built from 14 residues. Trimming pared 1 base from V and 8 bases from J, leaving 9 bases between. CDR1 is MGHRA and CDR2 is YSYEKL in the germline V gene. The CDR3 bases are TGCGCCAGCAGCCAAGGCCTCGGGTATTCACCCCTCCACTTT. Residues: CASSQGLGYSPLHF.

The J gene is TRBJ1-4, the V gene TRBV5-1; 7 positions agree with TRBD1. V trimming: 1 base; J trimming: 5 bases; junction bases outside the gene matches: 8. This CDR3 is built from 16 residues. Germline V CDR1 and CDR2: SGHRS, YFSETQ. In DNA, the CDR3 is TGCGCCAGCAGCTTGAACCACAGGGGAAACAATGAAAAACTGTTTTTT. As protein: CASSLNHRGNNEKLFF.

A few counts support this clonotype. CDR3 DNA: TGTGCCAGCAGCGTAGGCCTAGCGGGTTCATACGGTGAGCAGTTCTTC. Translating gives CASSVGLAGSYGEQFF. The chain recombines TRBV9 with TRBJ2-1; 8 nucleotides agree with TRBD2. Germline V gene data show CDR1 as SGDLS and CDR2 as YYNGEE. This CDR3 has 16 amino acids. Trimming took 0 bases from V and 9 from J; bases not matched to a gene: 11.

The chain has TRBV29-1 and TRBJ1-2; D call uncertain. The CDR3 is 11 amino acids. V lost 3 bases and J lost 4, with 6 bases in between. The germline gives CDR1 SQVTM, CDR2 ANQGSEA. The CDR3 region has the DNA TGCAGCGTTGATTTGTCCTATGGCTACACCTTC. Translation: CSVDLSYGYTF.

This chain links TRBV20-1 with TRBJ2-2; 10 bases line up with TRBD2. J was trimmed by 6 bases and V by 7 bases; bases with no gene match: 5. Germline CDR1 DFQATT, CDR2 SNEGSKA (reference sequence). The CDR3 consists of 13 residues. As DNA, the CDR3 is TGCAGTGGGGAGCGGGAGGGCCCCGGGGAGCTGTTTTTT. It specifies CSGEREGPGELFF.

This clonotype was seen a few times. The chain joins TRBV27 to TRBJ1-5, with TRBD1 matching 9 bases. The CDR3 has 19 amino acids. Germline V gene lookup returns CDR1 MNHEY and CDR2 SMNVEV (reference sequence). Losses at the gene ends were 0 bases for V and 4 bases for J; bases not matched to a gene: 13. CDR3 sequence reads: CASSLSSFYTGTGNQPQHF. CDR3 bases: TGTGCCAGCAGTTTATCTTCTTTCTATACCGGGACAGGGAATCAGCCCCAGCATTTT.

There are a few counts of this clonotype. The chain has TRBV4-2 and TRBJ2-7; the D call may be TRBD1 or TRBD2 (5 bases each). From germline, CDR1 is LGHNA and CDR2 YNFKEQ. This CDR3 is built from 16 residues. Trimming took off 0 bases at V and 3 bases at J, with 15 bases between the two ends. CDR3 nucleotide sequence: TGTGCCAGCAGCCAAGATTGGGCAGGGAGTAGCTACGAGCAGTACTTC. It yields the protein CASSQDWAGSSYEQYF.

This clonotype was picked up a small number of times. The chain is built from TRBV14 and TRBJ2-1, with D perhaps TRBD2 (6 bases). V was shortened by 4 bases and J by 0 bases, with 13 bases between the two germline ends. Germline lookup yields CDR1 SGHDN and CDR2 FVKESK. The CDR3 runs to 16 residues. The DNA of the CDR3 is TGTGCCAGCAGCCGCCATCACGGGAGCTCCTACAATGAGCAGTTCTTC. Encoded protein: CASSRHHGSSYNEQFF.

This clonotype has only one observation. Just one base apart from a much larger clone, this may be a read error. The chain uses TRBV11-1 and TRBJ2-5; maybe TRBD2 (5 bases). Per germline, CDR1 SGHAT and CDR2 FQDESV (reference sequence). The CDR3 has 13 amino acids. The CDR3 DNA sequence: TGTGCCAGCAGCTTGACTAAAACCTACGAGCAGTGCTTC. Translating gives CASSLTKTYEQCF.

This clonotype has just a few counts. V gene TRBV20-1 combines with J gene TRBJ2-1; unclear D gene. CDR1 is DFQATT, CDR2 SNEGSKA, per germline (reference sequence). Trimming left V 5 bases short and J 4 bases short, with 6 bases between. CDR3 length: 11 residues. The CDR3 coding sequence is TGCAGTGCTGACGGATACAATGAGCAGTTCTTC. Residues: CSADGYNEQFF.

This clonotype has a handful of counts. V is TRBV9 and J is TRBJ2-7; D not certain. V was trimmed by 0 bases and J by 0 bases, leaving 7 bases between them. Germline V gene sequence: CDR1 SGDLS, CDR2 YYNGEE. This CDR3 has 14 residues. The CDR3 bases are TGTGCCAGCAGCGTAGTAGGCAGCTCCTACGAGCAGTACTTC. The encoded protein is CASSVVGSSYEQYF. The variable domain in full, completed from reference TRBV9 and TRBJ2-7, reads DSGVTQTPKHLITATGQRVTLRCSPRSGDLSVYWYQQSLDQGLQFLIQYYNGEERAKGNILERFSAQQFPDLHSELNLSSLELGDSALYFCASSVVGSSYEQYFGPGTRLTVT.